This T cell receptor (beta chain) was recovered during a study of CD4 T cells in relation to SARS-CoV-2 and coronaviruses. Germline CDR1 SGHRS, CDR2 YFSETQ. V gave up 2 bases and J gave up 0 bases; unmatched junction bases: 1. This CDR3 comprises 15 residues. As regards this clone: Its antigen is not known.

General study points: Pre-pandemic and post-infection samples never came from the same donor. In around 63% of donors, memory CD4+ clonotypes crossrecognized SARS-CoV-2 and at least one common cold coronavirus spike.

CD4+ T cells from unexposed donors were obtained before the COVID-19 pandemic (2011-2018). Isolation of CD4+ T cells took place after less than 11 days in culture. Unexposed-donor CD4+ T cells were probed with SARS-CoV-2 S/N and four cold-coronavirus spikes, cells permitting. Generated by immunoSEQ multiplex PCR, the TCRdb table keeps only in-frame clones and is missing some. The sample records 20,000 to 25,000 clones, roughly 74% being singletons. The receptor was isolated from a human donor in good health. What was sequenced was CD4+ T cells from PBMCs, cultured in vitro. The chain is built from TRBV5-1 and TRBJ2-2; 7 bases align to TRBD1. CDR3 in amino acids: CASSLQGTNTGELFF. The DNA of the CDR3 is TGCGCCAGCAGCTTACAGGGGACGAACACCGGGGAGCTGTTTTTT. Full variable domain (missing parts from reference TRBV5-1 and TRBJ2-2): KAGVTQTPRYLIKTRGQQVTLSCSPISGHRSVSWYQQTPGQGLQFLFEYFSETQRNKGNFPGRFSGRQFSNSRSEMNVSTLELGDSALYLCASSLQGTNTGELFFGEGSRLTVL.